A single T cell receptor (beta chain) is shown here with its context. What it recognizes is unknown. Diagnoses rested on clinical symptoms, serum thyroxine and TRAb, thyroid ultrasound and orbital computed tomography. Researchers amplified the TCR beta CDR3 regions from RNA transcripts. HTBI primers were employed in a first-round RT-PCR of the TCR CDR3. MiXCR, applied by TCRdb to the multiplex PCR reads, yields one record per CDR3 protein. This sample has 480,000 or so distinct CDR3 sequences, with over 45% found just once. The data were taken from a study of T cells in Graves' hyperthyroidism and ophthalmopathy. Study-wide results and limits: Most thyroid clonotypes expanded above 0.001 were also detected in blood. Using 13 V-J features, a model discriminated ophthalmopathy from stable hyperthyroidism. Model-based prediction identified ophthalmopathy a median about 7 months prior to its onset.

The origin of this receptor is an adult woman with Graves' disease, either hyperthyroidism or ophthalmopathy (not recorded which). The specimen sequenced was peripheral blood or thyroid tissue (not recorded which).

The CDR3 loop is CASSLGGQGRKAEAFF. In DNA form, the CDR3 reads TGTGCCAGCAGCCTAGGGGGACAGGGTCGTAAGGCTGAAGCTTTCTTT. The J gene is TRBJ1-1, the V gene TRBV7-3, with 9 nucleotides matching TRBD1. The V and J ends lost 5 bases and 6 bases, in that order; junction bases with no gene match: 13. Germline V lookup: CDR1 SGHTA, CDR2 FQGTGA. This CDR3 has 16 amino acids.